The present T cell receptor beta chain was sequenced within a study of CD8 T cells in Susac syndrome. The germline V gene encodes CDR1 SGDLS and CDR2 YYNGEE. The length of the CDR3 is 16 residues. Trimming left V 4 bases short and J 6 bases short, with 19 bases between. It was with random hexamers that roughly 0.45 to 1 ug RNA was reverse transcribed. TCRdb reprocessed the immunoSEQ multiplex PCR reads with MiXCR, giving one entry per CDR3 protein. This table holds 350,000 to 550,000 distinct CDR3 sequences, approximately 89% found once. This chain connects TRBV9 to TRBJ2-2, with D maybe TRBD2 (6 bases). Material: CD8+ T cells from PBMCs. The source is a human donor with multiple sclerosis. The CDR3 loop is CASSFPDYTSPGELFF. As DNA, the CDR3 is TGTGCCAGCAGCTTTCCGGACTATACCTCCCCCGGGGAGCTGTTTTTT.